This T cell receptor beta chain was recovered during a study of read filtering for tumor transcriptome and immune sequencing. Study at large: DNase treatment preceded whole-transcriptome library preparation.

This clonotype was detected many times. This CDR3 spans 14 amino acids. CDR1 and CDR2 (germline): MNHEY, SVGEGT. V lost 2 bases and J lost 4, with 10 bases in between. The library was built from 400 ng RNA with molecular barcoded adaptors for alpha/delta and beta/gamma chains. TCRdb fed the reads into MiXCR, producing one record per CDR3 protein. The sample records 40,000 to 50,000 distinct CDR3 sequences, approximately 19% being singletons. Sequencing was performed on a population of CD138-negative cells sorted from bone marrow. This receptor was obtained from a donor at least 40 years old with multiple myeloma. The chain is built from TRBV6-2 or TRBV6-3 and TRBJ2-3; no definite D call. CDR3 nucleotide sequence: TGTGCCAGCAGTTACCCCCAGTCGGCAGATACGCAGTATTTT. It is translated as CASSYPQSADTQYF.